This T cell receptor (beta chain) was recorded in a study of identical twins (dated by TCRdb to the mid-2010s). The study in broad terms: TCR alpha and beta repertoires from monozygotic twins, unrelated adults of various ages and cord blood were deep-sequenced to test whether fetal clonotypes persist. To rule out contamination, replicate twin experiments were performed at different times with different library preparation protocols. General study outcomes and caveats: In beta out-of-frame sequences, excess twin sharing was weaker, because having fewer shared sequences lowered the signal-to-noise ratio. Fewer insertions were carried by abundant cord blood beta clonotypes; a weaker similar trend was observed in young adult naive repertoires, while no such trend was observed in memory repertoires. Zero-insertion analyses could be partly confounded by invariant T cells such as MAIT and iNKT, although diverse VJ usage argued against such confounding for most clonotypes. Out-of-frame TCR alpha sequences shared between twins showed an excess of low generation-probability sequences compared with coincidental sharing between unrelated individuals. Recombination models systematically underestimated out-of-frame TCR alpha sharing in monozygotic twins but agreed with sharing between unrelated individuals. Because the same donors could not be followed over many years, the conclusions relied on cross-sectional statistical analysis.

The V end loses 4 bases and the J end loses 0 bases, and a stretch of 11 bases separates them. The germline V gene supplies CDR1 KGHDR and CDR2 SFDVKD. The CDR3, cysteine through phenylalanine, is 15 amino acids long. Only the CDR3 DNA is retained, 45 bases long and in frame from the first base. This clonotype was counted between two and nine times. The specificity of this receptor is unknown. No much larger clone exists at a distance of one base, and base qualities are not known. Library generation was performed with 5' RACE. The run used an Illumina HiSeq 2000. A universal primer binding site was introduced by template switching, and a unique molecular identifier was present in the final cDNA, enabling accurate counting of TCR cDNA molecules. Specific primers in the conserved constant-segment region were used to synthesize first-strand cDNA for the TCR alpha and beta chains. To control for contamination, every cDNA library carried two barcodes: a SMART-Mk sample barcode plus Illumina barcodes. TruSeq adapter sequences and Illumina sample barcodes were added in two successive PCR steps. Sequencing of the TCR alpha and beta cDNA libraries was done on the Illumina HiSeq platform using custom primers. The original pipeline was this. MiGEC was used to process raw reads and extract unique molecular identifiers, and MiXCR was used to find CDR3 positions. Recombination models were inferred per individual with the repgenHMM and IGoR tools using an EM algorithm. The analysis of shared clonotypes was done with the tcR package in R, with sharing normalized by the product of cloneset sizes. To study raw recombination free of thymic and clonal selection effects, out-of-frame nonproductive sequences were analyzed. TCRdb applied fastp at Q25 and MiXCR to the public reads, then kept only in-frame beta chains. Entries that share a CDR3 protein sequence are merged under the most common genes and DNA. TCRdb, not the authors, supplied the V and J calls. Here the sample has 450,000 or so distinct CDR3 sequences; approximately 15% occur a single time. The ten largest clonotypes hold roughly 0.56% of the sample.

Only healthy Caucasian donors were included. Three pairs of female monozygotic twins, all aged about 18 to 30 years, were included in the twin cohort. Positive isolation kits from Invitrogen were used to isolate CD4+ and CD8+ T cell populations. Another study also made use of these data, one on yellow fever vaccine responses in identical twins. Drawing on the second study: The T cell response to vaccination in identical twins was reported by the authors to appear partly convergent and partly personalized. In identical twins, the study followed T cell clones that responded to the vaccine with precision.

This sequence was found in a woman between 18 and 30 years old in good health. Sequences were obtained from CD4+ T cells sorted from blood. Here the chain combines TRBV24-1 and TRBJ1-2; the D gene cannot be resolved reliably. The DNA sequence reads TGTGCCACCAGTGACGCCGCAGGCTCTAACTATGGCTACACCTTC. This gives the protein CATSDAAGSNYGYTF.